Below are 32 T cell receptor beta chains sequenced from a single sample in a study of circulating tumor DNA in untreated peripheral T-cell lymphoma. Generated by immunoSEQ multiplex PCR, the TCRdb table keeps only in-frame clones and is missing some. The data show about 1,400 clones, around 68% seen once. The sample comprised tumor tissue. All receptors derive from a human donor with peripheral T-cell lymphoma.

Here the CDR3 DNA reads TGTGCCAGCAGCCTTCACATGGTTACCAATCAGCCCCAGCATTTT. It codes for CASSLHMVTNQPQHF. This chain connects TRBV11-3 to TRBJ1-5, with D uncertain. The CDR3 extends over 15 amino acids. The V end lost 5 bases, the J end lost 3 bases, and 14 bases lay between the germline ends. Germline-derived CDR1 and CDR2 are SGHNT and YENEEA.

This clone is judged medium-sized. Other nucleotide sequences in the sample specify the same CDR3. This chain links TRBV19 with TRBJ2-7; 9 bases are shared with TRBD2. This CDR3 is 15 amino acids long. Germline loops: CDR1 LNHDA, CDR2 SQIVND (reference sequence). The junction had 4 bases not matched to a gene; V was cut back by 3 bases and J by 1 base. The CDR3 DNA sequence: TGTGCCAGTAGTATTAGACTAGCGGAGTCCTACGAGCAGTACTTC. It yields the protein CASSIRLAESYEQYF. Looking up the rest from reference TRBV19 and TRBJ2-7 gives the full variable domain: DGGITQSPKYLFRKEGQNVTLSCEQNLNHDAMYWYRQDPGQGLRLIYYSQIVNDFQKGDIAEGYSVSREKKESFPLTVTSAQKNPTAFYLCASSIRLAESYEQYFGPGTRLTVT.

In its sample, this clone was seen a few times. This rearrangement joins TRBV6-8 to TRBJ1-5, with 7 nucleotides matching TRBD1. V lost 2 bases to trimming and J lost 4 bases; unmatched junction nucleotides: 5. From germline, CDR1 is MNHGY and CDR2 SAAAGT. This CDR3 region has 15 residues. CDR3 sequence (DNA): TGTGCCAGCAGTTACGGGACAGATCGGAATCAGCCCCAGCATTTT. Translated: CASSYGTDRNQPQHF.

The chain couples TRBV6-8 to TRBJ2-7; D perhaps matches TRBD2 (6 bases). The CDR3 runs to 14 residues. Germline CDR1 reads MNHGY; CDR2 reads SAAAGT. V was pared by 2 bases and J by 2 bases, with 10 bases between. The CDR3 sequence: CASSYRGITYEQYF. The CDR3 coding sequence is TGTGCCAGCAGTTACCGGGGGATTACCTACGAGCAGTACTTC.

The J gene is TRBJ2-3, the V gene TRBV28; D remains unclear. The germline CDR1 and CDR2 sequences are MDHEN and SYDVKM. This CDR3 has 14 residues. Trimming shortened V by 3 bases and J by 3 bases, and 10 bases separated the two germline ends. CDR3 DNA: TGTGCCAGCAGTTTGTGGAGCAAAACAGATACGCAGTATTTT. This translates into CASSLWSKTDTQYF.

This clone was seen only once. The chain couples TRBV30 to TRBJ2-1, with a possible D match to TRBD1 (5 bases). Trimming pared 5 bases from V and 2 bases from J, leaving 10 bases between. Per the germline V gene, CDR1 is GTSNPN and CDR2 is SVGIG (reference sequence). CDR3 length equals 13 residues. As DNA, the CDR3 is TGTGCCTGGGCCAGGGTAACCTACAATGAGCAGTTCTTC. Its translation: CAWARVTYNEQFF.

Regarding this clone: A junction boundary mismatches the germline segment, possibly from a read error. The V call is TRBV11-3, the J call TRBJ1-4; D is perhaps TRBD1 (5 bases). Germline CDR1 is SGHNT and CDR2 is YENEEA. The CDR3 is made up of 14 amino acids. The CDR3 sequence: CASSLEGRREKLFF. The CDR3 DNA reads TGTGCCAGCAGCCTAGAGGGGCGTCGGGAAAAACTGTTTTTT.

This clone turned up a few times. The gene calls are TRBV1 and TRBJ1-1; the table's D call, TRBD1, was not checked against the DNA. TRBV1 is marked as a pseudogene. CDR3 length: 16 amino acids. This chain's CDR3 is CASSRWTGKMNTEAFF. The CDR3 DNA follows: TGCGCCAGCAGCCGATGGACAGGGAAAATGAACACTGAAGCTTTCTTT.

V and J are TRBV15 and TRBJ2-7, with D possibly called TRBD1 or TRBD2 (6 bases each). This CDR3 comprises 15 residues. Trimming removed 6 bases at V and 1 base at J, with 16 bases between. From germline, CDR1 is LNHNV and CDR2 YYDKDF (reference sequence). The CDR3 sequence: CATRPRGRGSYEQYF. In nucleotides, the CDR3 is TGTGCCACCAGACCTCGGGGGCGCGGTTCCTACGAGCAGTACTTC.

The J gene is TRBJ2-7, the V gene TRBV30; D is perhaps TRBD1 (6 bases). The germline V and J ends were trimmed by 0 bases and 5 bases, with 11 bases remaining between them. The CDR3 is made up of 13 amino acids. Per germline, CDR1 GTSNPN and CDR2 SVGIG (reference sequence). The DNA of the CDR3 is TGTGCCTGGAGTGTAATACAGGGCAACGAGCAGTACTTC. Its translation: CAWSVIQGNEQYF.

This clone was detected only a few times. The V gene is TRBV11-3, the J gene TRBJ2-7; possibly TRBD1 for D (6 bases). The V and J ends lost 1 base and 4 bases respectively, with 11 bases between them. Germline assignment: CDR1 SGHNT and CDR2 YENEEA. The CDR3 runs to 14 residues. The CDR3 spells CASSLGDTTYEQYF. The DNA for the CDR3 is TGTGCCAGCAGCTTAGGGGACACCACGTACGAGCAGTACTTC.

This clone was recorded a few times. CDR3 bases: TGTGCCAGTAGCTTGGGAGATGGGTTTGGTGGGCAGCCCCAGCATTTT. Protein product: CASSLGDGFGGQPQHF. The V and J genes are TRBV19 and TRBJ1-5, with D unclear. Looked up from germline, CDR1 is LNHDA and CDR2 is SQIVND (reference sequence). Between the trimmed V and J ends, which lost 6 bases and 7 bases, there was a span of 22 bases. The CDR3 runs 16 residues.

The genes are TRBV6-8 and TRBJ2-1; perhaps TRBD2 as D (11 bases). The CDR3 runs 22 residues. Germline loops: CDR1 MNHGY, CDR2 SAAAGT. Trimming pared 7 bases from V and 9 bases from J, leaving 43 bases between. The CDR3 region has the DNA TGTGCCAGCACCCCGTGGCGGGACAGGGGTCCAAGCTTACTAGCGGGAGCTGGTGAGCAGTTCTTC. Translation: CASTPWRDRGPSLLAGAGEQFF.

This clone was counted once. The chain joins TRBV19 to TRBJ2-4, with 7 bases matching TRBD1. Germline V gene lookup returns CDR1 LNHDA and CDR2 SQIVND (reference sequence). Trimming cost V 6 bases and J 6 bases; bases outside gene matches: 2. The CDR3 extends over 12 amino acids. The CDR3 region is CASSRQGNIQYF. The CDR3 DNA reads as TGTGCCAGTAGCCGACAGGGAAACATTCAGTACTTC. The whole variable domain, remainder taken from reference TRBV19 and TRBJ2-4, is DGGITQSPKYLFRKEGQNVTLSCEQNLNHDAMYWYRQDPGQGLRLIYYSQIVNDFQKGDIAEGYSVSREKKESFPLTVTSAQKNPTAFYLCASSRQGNIQYFGAGTRLSVL.

About this clone: An end of the junction differs from the germline gene, which may be a read error. This rearrangement joins TRBV27 to TRBJ2-3; 9 bases match TRBD1. CDR3 length: 16 residues. The germline V gene has CDR1 MNHEY and CDR2 SMNVEV (reference sequence). CDR3 residues: CASIHTGGGVGDMQYF. Written as DNA, the CDR3 is TGTGCCAGCATACACACAGGGGGCGGGGTCGGAGATATGCAGTATTTT.

The V and J genes are TRBV11-3 and TRBJ2-3, with no clear D. Germline values: CDR1 SGHNT, CDR2 YENEEA. This CDR3 region has 15 residues. V was shortened by 1 base and J by 0 bases, with 8 bases between the two germline ends. The CDR3 coding sequence is TGTGCCAGCAGCTTAGTGCAGGCCAGCACAGATACGCAGTATTTT. Amino acid sequence: CASSLVQASTDTQYF. Using reference TRBV11-3 and TRBJ2-3 for the parts outside the CDR3, the full variable domain is EAGVVQSPRYKIIEKKQPVAFWCNPISGHNTLYWYLQNLGQGPELLIRYENEEAVDDSQLPKDRFSAERLKGVDSTLKIQPAELGDSAVYLCASSLVQASTDTQYFGPGTRLTVL.

CDR3 region: CAWSVGVQSNEQFF. Here the CDR3 DNA reads TGTGCCTGGAGTGTAGGGGTTCAGAGCAATGAGCAGTTCTTC. J is TRBJ2-1 and V is TRBV30; a possible D gene is TRBD1 (5 bases). CDR3 size: 14 residues. The germline CDR1 and CDR2 sequences are GTSNPN and SVGIG (reference sequence). Trimming removed 0 bases from V and 6 bases from J, with 12 bases in between.

The chain uses TRBV28 and TRBJ2-1; tentatively, D is TRBD2 (6 bases). Trimming cost V 7 bases and J 3 bases, with 10 bases left between them. The germline V gene encodes CDR1 MDHEN and CDR2 SYDVKM. CDR3 length: 13 amino acids. This CDR3 reads CASNWGGYNEQFF. CDR3 in DNA: TGTGCCAGCAACTGGGGAGGCTACAATGAGCAGTTCTTC.

The CDR3 protein is CASSPGTGQSYNEQFF. CDR3 nucleotides: TGTGCCAGCAGTCCAGGGACAGGGCAATCCTACAATGAGCAGTTCTTC. The chain is built from TRBV28 and TRBJ2-1, with 9 bases matching TRBD1. V lost 5 bases to trimming and J lost 1 base; unmatched junction nucleotides: 6. This CDR3 is 16 amino acids long. Germline-derived CDR1 and CDR2 are MDHEN and SYDVKM.

This clone was detected only a few times. The rearrangement links TRBV28 to TRBJ2-1; D is uncertain. This CDR3 comprises 15 residues. The V and J ends lost 6 bases and 2 bases respectively, with 14 bases between them. CDR1 and CDR2 (germline): MDHEN, SYDVKM. The DNA for the CDR3 is TGTGCCAGCAGCTTACTCGGATGGACCTACAATGAGCAGTTCTTC. Its translation: CASSLLGWTYNEQFF.

The V and J genes are TRBV19 and TRBJ2-2; 10 bases are a match to TRBD1. The CDR3 contains 19 residues. V trimming: 7 bases; J trimming: 0 bases; junction bases outside the gene matches: 14. Germline CDR1 and CDR2: LNHDA and SQIVND (reference sequence). The CDR3 sequence: CASISTGGLSSTNTGELFF. CDR3 in DNA: TGTGCCAGTATTTCGACAGGGGGCTTGTCCTCAACGAACACCGGGGAGCTGTTTTTT.

This clone showed up just a few times. The rearrangement links TRBV19 to TRBJ1-1; D uncertain. V lost 2 bases and J 0 bases, leaving 7 bases between the germline ends. CDR3 length equals 14 residues. Germline V CDR1 and CDR2: LNHDA, SQIVND (reference sequence). CDR3 coding DNA: TGTGCCAGTAGTATAAAACAGATGAACACTGAAGCTTTCTTT. Translation: CASSIKQMNTEAFF.

About this clone itself: Sequence at one end of the junction differs from germline and may be a read error. The chain employs TRBV6-8 and TRBJ1-1, with 7 positions matching TRBD1. CDR3 length: 15 residues. Germline V lookup: CDR1 MNHGY, CDR2 SAAAGT. CDR3 residues: CASLPGRGREPLRKF. The CDR3 region has the DNA TGTGCCAGCCTCCCGGGTAGGGGGCGCGAGCCTCTACGGAAGTTT.

This clone rates as medium-sized. The chain couples TRBV11-3 to TRBJ1-2; 8 bases agree with TRBD1. Trimming removed 1 base from V and 4 bases from J; junction bases left unmatched: 2. This CDR3 is built from 14 residues. CDR1 and CDR2 (germline): SGHNT, YENEEA. The DNA for the CDR3 is TGTGCCAGCAGCTTAGTCGGGACAGGCTATGGCTACACCTTC. Its translation is CASSLVGTGYGYTF.

This clone was seen only a few times. J is TRBJ2-7 and V is TRBV6-8, with 8 nucleotides matching TRBD1. The length of the CDR3 is 15 residues. Germline values: CDR1 MNHGY, CDR2 SAAAGT. The ends lost 5 bases at V and 3 bases at J; junction bases unmatched: 9. The CDR3 nucleotides are TGTGCCAGCAGTAAGATCGGGACAGGAAACTACGAGCAGTACTTC. It encodes CASSKIGTGNYEQYF.

This chain connects TRBV6-8 to TRBJ2-7, with 10 bases aligning to TRBD1. The length of the CDR3 is 13 residues. V gave up 4 bases and J gave up 6 bases; unmatched junction bases: 3. CDR1 and CDR2 from the germline V gene are MNHGY and SAAAGT. For the CDR3, the DNA is TGTGCCAGCAGTTGGGACAGGGGAGGCGAGCAGTACTTC. Protein sequence: CASSWDRGGEQYF.

This clone was recorded a few times. This chain uses TRBV19 with TRBJ2-1, with TRBD1 matching over 8 bases. Germline trimming cut 5 bases from V and 7 bases from J; bases unmatched to any gene: 1. CDR3 length: 12 residues. The V gene's germline CDR1 is LNHDA and CDR2 SQIVND (reference sequence). The CDR3, as DNA: TGTGCCAGTAGTCGACAGGGGAATGAGCAGTTCTTC. Amino acids: CASSRQGNEQFF.

This clone was detected only a few times. The rearrangement joins TRBV28 to TRBJ2-1, with D possibly being TRBD1 or TRBD2 (5 bases each). Germline loops: CDR1 MDHEN, CDR2 SYDVKM. The CDR3 has 14 amino acids. Trimming left V 4 bases short and J 3 bases short, with 10 bases between. The CDR3 region is CASSSERGYNEQFF. The CDR3 coding sequence is TGTGCCAGCAGTTCAGAGAGGGGCTACAATGAGCAGTTCTTC.

This chain joins TRBV18 and TRBJ2-3; D unclear. V was pared by 4 bases and J by 2 bases, with 16 bases between. This CDR3 has 16 amino acids. Germline CDR1 KGHSH, CDR2 LQKENI. The CDR3 DNA follows: TGTGCCAGCTCACTTTCTTTCGCAGCAATCACAGATACGCAGTATTTT. Its translation is CASSLSFAAITDTQYF.

The V and J genes are TRBV11-3 and TRBJ2-1; TRBD1 or TRBD2 may be the D gene (5 bases each). The germline V and J ends were trimmed by 3 bases and 7 bases, with 19 bases remaining between them. This CDR3 contains 16 residues. Germline CDR1 and CDR2: SGHNT and YENEEA. This CDR3 is CASSLGSGGVMNEQFF. Here the CDR3 DNA reads TGTGCCAGCAGCTTGGGGTCTGGGGGAGTGATGAATGAGCAGTTCTTC.

The J gene is TRBJ1-4, the V gene TRBV11-3, with D maybe TRBD1 (5 bases). The germline V gene encodes CDR1 SGHNT and CDR2 YENEEA. V was shortened by 4 bases and J by 3 bases, with 12 bases between the two germline ends. This CDR3 is built from 15 residues. CDR3: CASSSSRDANEKLFF. CDR3 nucleotides: TGTGCCAGCAGCTCGTCCCGGGACGCTAATGAAAAACTGTTTTTT.

The chain employs TRBV6-4 and TRBJ2-7, with a weak D call TRBD1 (8 bases). CDR3 size: 12 residues. Trimming removed 8 bases at V and 13 bases at J, with 21 bases between. From germline, CDR1 is MRHNA and CDR2 SNTAGT. The CDR3 DNA reads as TGTGCCAGCTCCCGAACAGGGGGGGAAGTATACTTC. As protein: CASSRTGGEVYF.